These 5 T cell receptor beta chains came from one sample sequenced in a study of blood T cells in healthy people across ages. Through a sample-barcoded 5' primer and a J-beta primer mix, a second PCR was run for roughly 6 to 11 cycles. TCRdb independently ran MiXCR on the 5' RACE reads; one entry per CDR3 protein. The data hold approximately 800,000 distinct CDR3 sequences, with 58% observed a single time. The source material was blood. The source of these receptors is a man aged 30 to 39 in good health.

The gene calls are TRBV12-3 or TRBV12-4 and TRBJ1-1; possibly TRBD1 for D (5 bases). The CDR3 consists of 14 residues. V was shortened by 3 bases and J by 4 bases, with 12 bases between the two germline ends. CDR3 region: CASSFHGDGTEAFF. CDR3 bases: TGTGCCAGCAGTTTTCATGGGGACGGCACTGAAGCTTTCTTT.

V and J are TRBV6-5 and TRBJ1-2; 8 nucleotides line up with TRBD1. With V trimmed by 3 bases and J by 5 bases, 14 bases remained unmatched. The germline CDR1 and CDR2 sequences are MNHEY and SVGAGI. The CDR3 consists of 17 residues. For the CDR3, the DNA is TGTGCCAGCAGTTATTCGACAGGGGCCTCCACTTTTTATGGCTACACCTTC. It specifies CASSYSTGASTFYGYTF.

This clonotype was recorded only once. Compared with germline, one end of the junction differs, possibly owing to a read error. The chain has TRBV4-3 and TRBJ2-5, with D unresolved. The CDR3 spans 13 residues. CDR1 LGHNA and CDR2 YSLEER come from the germline V gene. DNA of the CDR3: TGCGCCGGCAGCCAAGATCTCCGGGAGACCCAGTACTTC. Encoded protein: CAGSQDLRETQYF.

The CDR3 DNA follows: TGCAGTGCTAGAGATCAGGGAGCGTACCCTAGCACAGATACGCAGTATTTT. Amino acid sequence: CSARDQGAYPSTDTQYF. The chain joins TRBV20-1 to TRBJ2-3; either TRBD1 or TRBD2 may supply D (5 bases each). Trimming left V 0 bases short and J 0 bases short, with 16 bases between. The CDR3 totals 17 residues. Germline-derived CDR1 and CDR2 are DFQATT and SNEGSKA (reference sequence).

The rearrangement links TRBV7-8 to TRBJ2-2; unclear D gene. The CDR3 length is 15 residues. V was shortened by 4 bases and J by 1 base, with 10 bases between the two germline ends. Germline assignment: CDR1 SGHVS and CDR2 FQNEAQ. CDR3 bases: TGTGCCAGCAGCTCCTCCACACAGAACACCGGGGAGCTGTTTTTT. It encodes CASSSSTQNTGELFF.